This T cell receptor beta chain derives from a study of T cells in localized non-small cell lung cancer. The V end was cut by 10 bases, the J end by 7 bases, with 14 bases between. The CDR3 is made up of 13 amino acids. Germline V gene lookup returns CDR1 MDHEN and CDR2 SYDVKM. TCRdb keeps only in-frame clones here, not all; method: immunoSEQ multiplex PCR. The data show approximately 37,000 clones, about 88% seen once. As concerns this clone: Its matching antigen is unknown.

Broader study findings: In the blood, greater T cell density corresponded to longer overall survival. The highest T cell clonality was in uninvolved adjacent lung, above tumor. A median of 57 clones ranked among the top 100 in tumor appeared in adjacent lung.

This TCR came from a man aged 18 to 50 with stage I lung adenocarcinoma. The gene calls are TRBV28 and TRBJ1-6; D is possibly TRBD1 (6 bases). Specimen: peripheral blood, collected before any cancer treatment. Written as DNA, the CDR3 is TGTGCCACCGGCAGGGGTAGAAATTCACCCCTCCACTTT. Its translation is CATGRGRNSPLHF. Full variable domain (remainder filled in from reference TRBV28 and TRBJ1-6): DVKVTQSSRYLVKRTGEKVFLECVQDMDHENMFWYRQDPGLGLRLIYFSYDVKMKEKGDIPEGYSVSREKKERFSLILESASTNQTSMYLCATGRGRNSPLHFGNGTRLTVT.